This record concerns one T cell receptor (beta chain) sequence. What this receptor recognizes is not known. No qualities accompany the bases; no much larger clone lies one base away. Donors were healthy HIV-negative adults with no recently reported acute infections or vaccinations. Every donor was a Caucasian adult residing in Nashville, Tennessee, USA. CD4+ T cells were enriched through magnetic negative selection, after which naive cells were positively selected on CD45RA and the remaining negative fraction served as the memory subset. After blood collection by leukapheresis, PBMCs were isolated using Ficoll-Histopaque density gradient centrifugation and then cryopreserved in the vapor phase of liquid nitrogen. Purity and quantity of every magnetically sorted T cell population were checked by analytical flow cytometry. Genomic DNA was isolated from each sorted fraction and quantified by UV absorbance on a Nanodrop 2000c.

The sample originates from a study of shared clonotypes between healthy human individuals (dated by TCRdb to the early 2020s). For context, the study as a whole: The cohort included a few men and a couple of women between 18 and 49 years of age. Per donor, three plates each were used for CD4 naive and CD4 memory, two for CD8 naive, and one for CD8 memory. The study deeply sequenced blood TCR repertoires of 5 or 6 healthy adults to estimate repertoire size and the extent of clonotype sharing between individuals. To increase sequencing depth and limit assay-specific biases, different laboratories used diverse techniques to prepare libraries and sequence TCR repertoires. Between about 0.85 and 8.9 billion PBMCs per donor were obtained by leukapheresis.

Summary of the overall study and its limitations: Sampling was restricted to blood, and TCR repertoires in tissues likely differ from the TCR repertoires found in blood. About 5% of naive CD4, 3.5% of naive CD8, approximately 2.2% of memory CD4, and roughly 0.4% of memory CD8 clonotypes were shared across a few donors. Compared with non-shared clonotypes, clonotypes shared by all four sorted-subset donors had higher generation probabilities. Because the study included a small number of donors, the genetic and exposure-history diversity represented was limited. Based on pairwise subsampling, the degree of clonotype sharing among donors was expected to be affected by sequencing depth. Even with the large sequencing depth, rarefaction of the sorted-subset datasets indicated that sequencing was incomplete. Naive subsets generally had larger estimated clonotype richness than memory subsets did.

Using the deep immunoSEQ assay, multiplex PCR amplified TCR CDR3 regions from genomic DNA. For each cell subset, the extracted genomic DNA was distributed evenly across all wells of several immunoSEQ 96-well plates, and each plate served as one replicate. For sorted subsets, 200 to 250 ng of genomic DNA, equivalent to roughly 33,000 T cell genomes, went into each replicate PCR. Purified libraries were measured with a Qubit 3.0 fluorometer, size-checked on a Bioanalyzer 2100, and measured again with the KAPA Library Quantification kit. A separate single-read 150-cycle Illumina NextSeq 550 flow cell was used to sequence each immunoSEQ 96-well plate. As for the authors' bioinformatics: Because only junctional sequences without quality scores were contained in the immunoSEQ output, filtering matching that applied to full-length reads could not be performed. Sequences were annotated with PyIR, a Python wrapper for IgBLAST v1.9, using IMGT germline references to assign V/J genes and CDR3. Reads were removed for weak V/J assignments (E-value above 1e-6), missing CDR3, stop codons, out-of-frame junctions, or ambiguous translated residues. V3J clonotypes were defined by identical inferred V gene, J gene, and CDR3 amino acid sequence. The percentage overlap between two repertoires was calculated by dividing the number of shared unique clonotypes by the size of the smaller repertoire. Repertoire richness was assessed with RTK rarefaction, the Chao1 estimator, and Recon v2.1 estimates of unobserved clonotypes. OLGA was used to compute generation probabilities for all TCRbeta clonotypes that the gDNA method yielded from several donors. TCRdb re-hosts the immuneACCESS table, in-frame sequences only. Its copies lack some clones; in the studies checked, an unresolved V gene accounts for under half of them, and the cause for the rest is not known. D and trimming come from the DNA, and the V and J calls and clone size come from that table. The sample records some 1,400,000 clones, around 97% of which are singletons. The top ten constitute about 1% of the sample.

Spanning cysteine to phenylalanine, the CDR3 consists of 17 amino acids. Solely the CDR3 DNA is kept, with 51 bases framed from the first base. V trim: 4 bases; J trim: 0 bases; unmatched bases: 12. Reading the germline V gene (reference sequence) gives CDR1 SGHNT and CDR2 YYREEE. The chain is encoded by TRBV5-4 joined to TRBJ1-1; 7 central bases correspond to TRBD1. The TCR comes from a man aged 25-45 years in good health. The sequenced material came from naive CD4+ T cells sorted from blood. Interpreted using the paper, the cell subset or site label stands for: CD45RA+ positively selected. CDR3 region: CASSRGQSMTMNTEAFF. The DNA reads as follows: TGTGCCAGCAGCAGGGGACAGTCGATGACTATGAACACTGAAGCTTTCTTT.